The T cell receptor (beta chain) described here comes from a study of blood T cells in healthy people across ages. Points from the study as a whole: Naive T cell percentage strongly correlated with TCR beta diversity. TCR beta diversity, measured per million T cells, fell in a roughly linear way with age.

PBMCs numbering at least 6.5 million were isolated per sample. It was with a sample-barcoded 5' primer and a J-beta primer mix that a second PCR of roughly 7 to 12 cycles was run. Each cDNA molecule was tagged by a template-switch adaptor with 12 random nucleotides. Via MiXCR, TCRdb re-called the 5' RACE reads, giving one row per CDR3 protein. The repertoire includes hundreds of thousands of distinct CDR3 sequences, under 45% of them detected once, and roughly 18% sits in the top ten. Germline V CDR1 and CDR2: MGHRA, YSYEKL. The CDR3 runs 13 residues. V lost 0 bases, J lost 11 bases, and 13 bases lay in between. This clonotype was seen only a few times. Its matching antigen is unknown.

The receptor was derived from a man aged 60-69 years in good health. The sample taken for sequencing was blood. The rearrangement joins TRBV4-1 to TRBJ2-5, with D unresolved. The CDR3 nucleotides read TGCGCCAGCAGCCAAGAAATGGGGTTGTGGCAGTACTTC. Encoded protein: CASSQEMGLWQYF.